This TCR beta chain was captured by sequencing in a study of cytomegalovirus exposure and HLA in healthy donors. For the study at large: An analysis done earlier identified around 100 million unique TCR beta sequences from approximately 200 million T cells.

General observations from the study: For presence/absence analyses, sequencing depth was assumed to be roughly uniform across donors. Follow-up analysis seemed to connect common viral pathogens with several of the most significant clusters identified.

PCR used 60 Vbeta primers and 13 Jbeta primers. The protocol was immunoSEQ multiplex PCR, while the TCRdb copy is restricted to in-frame clones and leaves out a portion. The table includes about 160,000 clones, 78% detected once. As regards this clone: Its antigen is currently unknown.

The CDR3 extends over 17 amino acids. The V end was cut by 0 bases, the J end by 3 bases, with 15 bases between. Germline V lookup: CDR1 LNHDA, CDR2 SQIVND (reference sequence). The chain combines TRBV19 with TRBJ1-5; possibly TRBD1 for D (6 bases). The origin of this receptor is a woman aged 40 to 50 in good health and CMV-seropositive. Sequenced material: PBMCs. CDR3: CASSIDLPRGNNQPQHF. CDR3 in DNA: TGTGCCAGTAGTATAGATCTACCGAGGGGGAACAATCAGCCCCAGCATTTT.